This T cell receptor beta chain emerged from a study of blood T cell repertoires in COVID-19. Sequenced by immunoSEQ multiplex PCR; TCRdb stores in-frame clones only, minus some. The sample records about 140,000 clones, around three quarters being singletons. In germline, CDR1 is SGHDT, CDR2 YYEEEE. V lost 5 bases to trimming and J lost 1 base; unmatched junction nucleotides: 8. The CDR3 is 15 amino acids. The sequenced material came from peripheral blood. The TCR originated in a man over 45 with acute or convalescent COVID-19. The V call is TRBV5-6, the J call TRBJ1-1; 7 bases map to TRBD1. The CDR3 spells CASSPTGNKNTEAFF. CDR3 coding DNA: TGTGCCAGCAGTCCGACAGGGAATAAGAACACTGAAGCTTTCTTT.